This T cell receptor beta chain appears in the sequencing data of a study of T-cell reconstitution after alpha-beta-depleted transplantation in children. General study results and limits: Several patients had high TCRbeta diversity at day 60; it came from surviving recipient T cells and thymic progenitors. Once a year had passed after transplant, T-cell counts and diversity came mostly from newly produced T cells.

Unique molecular identifiers were incorporated when the TCRbeta library was constructed. Using its own MiXCR run on the PCR reads, TCRdb lists one record per CDR3 protein. In the table there are a few hundred thousand distinct CDR3 sequences, 13% of which are singletons. This clonotype came up a few times. Its antigen is currently unknown. V was pared by 1 base and J by 6 bases, with 8 bases between. This CDR3 region has 12 residues. Germline-derived CDR1 and CDR2 are DFQATT and SNEGSKA (reference sequence). The rearrangement uses TRBV20-1 and TRBJ2-3, with D perhaps TRBD2 (5 bases). The input for sequencing was PBMCs, mostly from graft donor cells, taken 360 days after TCRalphabeta/CD19-depleted stem cell transplant. The clonotype originates from a male patient under 18 who had a stem cell transplant for acute myeloid leukemia, so the T cells may come from the graft donor. DNA for the CDR3: TGCAGTGCTAGAGTGGTAGCGGATACGCAGTATTTT. Protein product: CSARVVADTQYF.